The subject of this entry is one TCR beta chain. These data are taken from a study of blood T cell repertoires in COVID-19. Study as a whole: COVID-19 samples collected from the United States, Italy and Spain covered acute and convalescent phases.

In the authors' workflow: Estimated nucleated cell counts came from reference gene primer amplification. Produced via immunoSEQ multiplex PCR; TCRdb's table is partial and in-frame only. That table is the source of V, J and clone size, and D and trimming were worked out from the DNA. The sample comprises 300,000 or so clones, approximately 87% of which are singletons, and less than 3.5% rests with the top ten. This CDR3 region has 17 residues. The ends lost 0 bases at V and 5 bases at J; junction bases unmatched: 8. The germline V gene encodes CDR1 SGHRS and CDR2 YFSETQ. The sample comprised peripheral blood. The chain has TRBV5-1 and TRBJ2-5; TRBD2 matches at 12 bases. This clonotype was sampled from a woman aged 30 to 39 with COVID-19, enrolled during active disease. The CDR3 protein is CASSLGLAGVGGETQYF. CDR3 bases: TGCGCCAGCAGCTTGGGACTAGCGGGAGTTGGAGGGGAGACCCAGTACTTC.